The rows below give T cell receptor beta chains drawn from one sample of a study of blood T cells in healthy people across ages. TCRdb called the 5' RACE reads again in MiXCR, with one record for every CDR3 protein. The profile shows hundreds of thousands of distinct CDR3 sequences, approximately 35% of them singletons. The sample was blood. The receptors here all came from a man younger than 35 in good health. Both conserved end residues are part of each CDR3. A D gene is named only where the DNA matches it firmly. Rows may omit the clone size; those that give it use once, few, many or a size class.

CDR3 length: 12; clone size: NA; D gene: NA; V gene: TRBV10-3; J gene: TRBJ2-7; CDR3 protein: CAIADGTGEQYF; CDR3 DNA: TGTGCCATTGCGGACGGGACGGGGGAGCAGTACTTC
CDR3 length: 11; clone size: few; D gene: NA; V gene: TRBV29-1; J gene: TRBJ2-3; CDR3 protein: CSVERWDTQYF; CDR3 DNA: TGCAGCGTTGAAAGGTGGGATACGCAGTATTTT
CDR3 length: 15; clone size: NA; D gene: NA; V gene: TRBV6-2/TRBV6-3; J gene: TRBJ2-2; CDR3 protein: CASNLAGEFSGELFF; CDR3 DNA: TGTGCCAGCAACCTCGCCGGGGAGTTTTCCGGGGAGCTGTTTTTT
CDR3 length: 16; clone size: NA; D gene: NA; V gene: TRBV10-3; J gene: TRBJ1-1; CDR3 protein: CAISESIGRSNTEAFF; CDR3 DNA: TGTGCCATCAGTGAGTCCATCGGACGGTCGAACACTGAAGCTTTCTTT
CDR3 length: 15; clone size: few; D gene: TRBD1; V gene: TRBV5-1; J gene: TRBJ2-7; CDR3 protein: CASSRQGGNRREQYF; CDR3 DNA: TGCGCCAGCAGCCGACAGGGGGGAAATCGGAGGGAGCAGTACTTC
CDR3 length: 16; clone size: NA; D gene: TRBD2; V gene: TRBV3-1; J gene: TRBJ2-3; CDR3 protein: CASSQGVAGGQYTQYF; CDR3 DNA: TGCGCCAGCAGCCAAGGAGTAGCGGGGGGGCAATATACGCAGTATTTT
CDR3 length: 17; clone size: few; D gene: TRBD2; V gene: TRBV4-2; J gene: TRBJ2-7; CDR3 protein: CASSQEMLAGGSHEQYF; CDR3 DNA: TGTGCCAGCAGCCAAGAGATGCTAGCGGGAGGGTCCCACGAGCAGTACTTC
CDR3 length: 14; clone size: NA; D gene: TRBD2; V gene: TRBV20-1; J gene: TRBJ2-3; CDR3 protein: CSAVRGGPTDTQYF; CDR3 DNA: TGCAGTGCGGTGCGGGGGGGCCCCACAGATACGCAGTATTTT
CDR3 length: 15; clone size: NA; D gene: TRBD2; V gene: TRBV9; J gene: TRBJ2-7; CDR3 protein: CASSAGTSGIYEQYF; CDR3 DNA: TGTGCCAGCAGCGCGGGGACTAGCGGGATTTACGAGCAGTACTTC
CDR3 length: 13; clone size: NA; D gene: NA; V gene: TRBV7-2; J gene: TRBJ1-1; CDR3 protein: CASSLEGWTEAFF; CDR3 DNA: TGTGCCAGCAGCTTAGAAGGTTGGACTGAAGCTTTCTTT
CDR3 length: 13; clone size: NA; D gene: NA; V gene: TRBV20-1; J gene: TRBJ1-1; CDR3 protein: CSARREVDTEAFF; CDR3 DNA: TGCAGTGCCAGGCGCGAGGTTGACACTGAAGCTTTCTTT
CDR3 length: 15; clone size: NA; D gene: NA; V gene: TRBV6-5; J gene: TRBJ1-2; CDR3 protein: CASSYSPRGAYGYIF; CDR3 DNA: TGTGCCAGCAGTTACAGCCCTAGGGGGGCCTATGGCTACATCTTC
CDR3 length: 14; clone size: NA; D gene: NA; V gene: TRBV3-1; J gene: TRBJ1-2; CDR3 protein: CASNQGTANYGYTF; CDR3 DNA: TGTGCCAGCAACCAAGGAACAGCTAACTATGGCTACACCTTC
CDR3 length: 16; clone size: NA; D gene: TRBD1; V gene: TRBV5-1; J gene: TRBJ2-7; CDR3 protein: CASSGLTGAKFNEQYF; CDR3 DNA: TGCGCCAGCAGCGGCCTGACAGGGGCAAAGTTCAATGAGCAGTACTTC
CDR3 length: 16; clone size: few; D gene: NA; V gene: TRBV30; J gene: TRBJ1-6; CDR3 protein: CAWSPTGKGDNSPLHF; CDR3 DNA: TGTGCCTGGAGTCCCACAGGGAAAGGCGATAATTCACCCCTCCACTTT
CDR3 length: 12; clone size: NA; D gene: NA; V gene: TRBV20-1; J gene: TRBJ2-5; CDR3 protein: CSVAGGQETQYF; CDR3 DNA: TGCAGTGTAGCTGGGGGGCAAGAGACCCAGTACTTC
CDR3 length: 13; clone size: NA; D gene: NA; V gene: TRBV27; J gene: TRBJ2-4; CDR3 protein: CASSLYGGNEQYF; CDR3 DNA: TGTGCCAGCAGTTTATATGGGGGCAATGAGCAGTACTTC
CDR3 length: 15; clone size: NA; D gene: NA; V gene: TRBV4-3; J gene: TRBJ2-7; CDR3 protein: CASSLGAGFTDEQYF; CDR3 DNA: TGCGCCAGCAGCCTTGGCGCAGGGTTTACGGACGAGCAGTACTTC
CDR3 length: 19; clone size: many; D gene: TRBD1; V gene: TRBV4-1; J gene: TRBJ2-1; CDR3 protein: CASSQTVPGQGSKHNEQFF; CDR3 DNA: TGCGCCAGCAGCCAAACAGTCCCGGGACAGGGGTCAAAGCACAATGAGCAGTTCTTC
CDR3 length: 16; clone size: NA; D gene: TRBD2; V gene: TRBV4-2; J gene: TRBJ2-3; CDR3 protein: CASSQAGGGAADTQYF; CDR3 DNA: TGTGCCAGCAGCCAAGCGGGCGGGGGGGCCGCAGATACGCAGTATTTT
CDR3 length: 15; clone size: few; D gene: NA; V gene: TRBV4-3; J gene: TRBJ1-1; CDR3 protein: CASSQERDPNTEAFF; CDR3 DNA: TGCGCCAGCAGCCAAGAAAGGGATCCTAACACTGAAGCTTTCTTT
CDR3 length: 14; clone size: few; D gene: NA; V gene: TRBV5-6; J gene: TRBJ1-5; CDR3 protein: CASSLWLRDQPQHF; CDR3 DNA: TGTGCCAGCAGCTTGTGGCTCCGGGACCAGCCCCAGCATTTT
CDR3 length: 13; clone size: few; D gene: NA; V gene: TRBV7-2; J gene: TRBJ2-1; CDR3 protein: CASSLKGANEQFF; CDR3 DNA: TGTGCCAGCAGCTTAAAGGGAGCAAATGAGCAGTTCTTC
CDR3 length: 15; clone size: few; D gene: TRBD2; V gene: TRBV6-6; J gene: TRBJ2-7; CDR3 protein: CAIRPSGLISGEQYF; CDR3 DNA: TGTGCCATTCGGCCTAGCGGGTTGATAAGTGGAGAGCAGTACTTC
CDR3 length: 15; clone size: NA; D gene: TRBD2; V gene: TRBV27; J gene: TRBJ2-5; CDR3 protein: CASSLVGRGGNEQYF; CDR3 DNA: TGTGCCAGCAGTTTGGTGGGGCGGGGGGGCAATGAGCAGTACTTC
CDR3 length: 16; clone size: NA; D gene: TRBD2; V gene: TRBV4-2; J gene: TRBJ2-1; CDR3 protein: CASSPRTSGSYNEQFF; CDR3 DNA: TGTGCCAGCAGCCCCCGGACTAGCGGATCCTACAATGAGCAGTTCTTC
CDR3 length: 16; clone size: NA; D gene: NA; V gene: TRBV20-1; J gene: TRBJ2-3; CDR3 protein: CSASGYQTHSPDTQYF; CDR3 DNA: TGCAGTGCTAGCGGGTACCAGACCCACTCTCCAGATACGCAGTATTTT
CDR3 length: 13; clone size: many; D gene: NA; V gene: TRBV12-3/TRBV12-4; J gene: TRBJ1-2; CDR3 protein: CASSLDRYYGYTF; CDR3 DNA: TGTGCCAGCAGTCTGGACAGATACTATGGCTACACCTTC
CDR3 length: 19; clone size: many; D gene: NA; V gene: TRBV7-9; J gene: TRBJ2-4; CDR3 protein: CASSLGSLRGRIAKNIQYF; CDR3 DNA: TGTGCCAGCAGCTTAGGTTCCTTACGGGGCCGGATAGCCAAAAACATTCAGTACTTC
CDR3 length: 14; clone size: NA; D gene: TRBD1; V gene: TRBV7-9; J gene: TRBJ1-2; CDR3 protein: CASSPQGQGYGYTF; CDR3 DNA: TGTGCCAGCAGCCCGCAGGGACAGGGGTATGGCTACACCTTC
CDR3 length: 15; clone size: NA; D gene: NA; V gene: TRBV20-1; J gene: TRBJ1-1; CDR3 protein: CSARDVAGVNTEAFF; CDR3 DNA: TGCAGTGCTAGAGATGTGGCAGGGGTTAACACTGAAGCTTTCTTT
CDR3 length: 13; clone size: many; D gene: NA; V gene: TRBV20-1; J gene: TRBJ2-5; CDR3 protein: CSAQITLKETQYF; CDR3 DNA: TGCAGTGCCCAAATAACCCTCAAAGAGACCCAGTACTTC
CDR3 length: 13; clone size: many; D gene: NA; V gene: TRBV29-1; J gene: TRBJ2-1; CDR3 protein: CSVEGQSYNEQFF; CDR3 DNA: TGCAGCGTTGAGGGGCAGTCCTACAATGAGCAGTTCTTC